These 15 T cell receptor beta chains share one sample of origin, sequenced in a study of Ad26.COV2.S vaccination and SARS-CoV-2 variants. TCRdb's table, derived via immunoSEQ multiplex PCR, lists solely in-frame clones and lacks some. The sample has some 390,000 clones, around nine tenths seen once. Treatment reported: 19 received Ad26.COV2.S at low or high dose, single or two shots; about 5 received placebo; per-sample allocation not given. Material that was analyzed had been drawn on day 63 after the first vaccine or placebo injection. This specimen consisted of peripheral blood, obtained in a trial of Ad26.COV2.S vaccine versus placebo. These TCRs come from a person between 18 and 59 years old who received the Ad26.COV2.S COVID-19 vaccine or a placebo.

The rearrangement joins TRBV24-1 to TRBJ1-3; D ambiguous. The CDR3 consists of 15 residues. Germline-derived CDR1 and CDR2 are KGHDR and SFDVKD. V was cut by 4 bases and J by 0 bases, with 9 bases left in between. As DNA, the CDR3 is TGTGCCACCAGTGACGGGCCAAGCTCTGGAAACACCATATATTTT. This codes for CATSDGPSSGNTIYF.

The chain combines TRBV15 with TRBJ2-7; D remains unclear. Trimming pared 4 bases from V and 5 bases from J, leaving 12 bases between. CDR1 is LNHNV, CDR2 YYDKDF, per germline (reference sequence). The CDR3 length is 13 residues. The CDR3 bases are TGTGCCACCAGCACCGCCTTCAATGACGAGCAGTACTTC. Protein sequence: CATSTAFNDEQYF.

A single count supports this clone. The V and J genes are TRBV7-9 and TRBJ2-3; TRBD2 agrees at 11 bases. V shed 7 bases, J shed 13 bases, and the junction held 7 bases outside the gene matches. This CDR3 spans 12 amino acids. Germline CDR1 SEHNR, CDR2 FQNEAQ (reference sequence). CDR3 in amino acids: CASTSLAGGEYF. In DNA form, the CDR3 reads TGTGCCAGCACCTCTTTAGCGGGAGGGGAGTATTTT.

The sample holds one count of this clone. The chain carries TRBV2 and TRBJ2-2; D is unresolved. The CDR3 totals 13 residues. The V gene's germline CDR1 is SNHLY and CDR2 FYNNEI. Trimming shortened V by 6 bases and J by 1 base, and 6 bases separated the two germline ends. The CDR3 nucleotides are TGTGCCAGCAGGGAATGGAACACCGGGGAGCTGTTTTTT. It specifies CASREWNTGELFF.

The genes are TRBV3-1 (or the pseudogene TRBV3-2) and TRBJ2-6; D possibly corresponds to TRBD1 (5 bases). The ends were cut back, 4 bases at V and 4 bases at J, with 8 bases in the middle. CDR1 is LGHDT, CDR2 YNNKEL, per germline (reference sequence). CDR3 length: 14 amino acids. CDR3 DNA sequence: TGTGCCAGCAGCCCAGGGTCCGGGGCCAACGTCCTGACTTTC. Protein: CASSPGSGANVLTF.

The genes are TRBV5-5 and TRBJ1-1; no clear D. The CDR3 is 14 residues long. V lost 4 bases and J lost 4, with 14 bases in between. The germline V gene encodes CDR1 SGHKS and CDR2 YYEKEE (reference sequence). The CDR3 protein is CASSPPASTTEAFF. The CDR3 region has the DNA TGTGCCAGCAGCCCTCCCGCTTCGACCACTGAAGCTTTCTTT.

The rearrangement links TRBV5-6 to TRBJ2-1, with 8 bases identical to TRBD2. The germline V gene encodes CDR1 SGHDT and CDR2 YYEEEE. This CDR3 comprises 16 residues. Trimming at V came to 4 bases and at J to 8 bases, leaving 14 bases not matched to a gene. The CDR3 sequence: CASSDETLAAPDEQFF. DNA for the CDR3: TGTGCCAGCAGCGATGAGACACTAGCGGCTCCGGATGAGCAGTTCTTC.

This clone came up once. The chain employs TRBV5-3 and TRBJ2-1, with D perhaps TRBD2 (5 bases). TRBV5-3 is noted as an ORF with a role that remains uncertain. The V and J ends lost 0 bases and 0 bases respectively, with 10 bases between them. The CDR3 is 16 residues long. CDR3 region: CARSLAKRCSYNEQFF. For the CDR3, the DNA is TGTGCCAGAAGCTTGGCTAAGCGGTGCTCCTACAATGAGCAGTTCTTC.

This clone was observed a single time. CDR3 amino acids: CASSQDSLSDTQYF. The CDR3 DNA sequence: TGTGCCAGCAGCCAAGATTCTTTATCAGATACGCAGTATTTT. The V gene is TRBV4-2, the J gene TRBJ2-3; D unresolved. V dropped 0 bases and J dropped 4 bases, with 8 bases sitting between them. From germline, CDR1 is LGHNA and CDR2 YNFKEQ. The CDR3 spans 14 residues.

The chain employs TRBV7-8 and TRBJ2-5; possibly TRBD1 or TRBD2 for D (5 bases each). CDR3 size: 11 residues. V lost 11 bases, J lost 6 bases, and 13 bases lay in between. The germline V gene encodes CDR1 SGHVS and CDR2 FQNEAQ. For the CDR3, the DNA is TGTGCCGGGGGTATGGGGAAGACCCAGTACTTC. Encoded protein: CAGGMGKTQYF.

V and J are TRBV2 and TRBJ2-1; no clear D. The V end lost 3 bases, the J end lost 3 bases, and 9 bases lay between the germline ends. The CDR3 has 14 residues. The germline gives CDR1 SNHLY, CDR2 FYNNEI. The CDR3 nucleotides read TGTGCCAGCAGTGAGATGTACAACTACAATGAGCAGTTCTTC. It translates to CASSEMYNYNEQFF.

The chain carries TRBV4-2 and TRBJ2-2; D is ambiguous. This CDR3 has 14 residues. CDR1 is LGHNA and CDR2 is YNFKEQ in the germline V gene. With 4 bases removed from V and 5 bases from J, the gap between germline ends came to 11 bases. CDR3 loop: CASSPGSETGELFF. In DNA form, the CDR3 reads TGTGCCAGCAGCCCAGGCTCGGAGACCGGGGAGCTGTTTTTT.

The sample holds many counts of this clone. The V gene is TRBV5-6, the J gene TRBJ2-2; 7 positions agree with TRBD2. Trimming at V came to 0 bases and at J to 1 base, leaving 6 bases not matched to a gene. Germline values: CDR1 SGHDT, CDR2 YYEEEE. There are 17 residues in the CDR3. The CDR3 spells CASSLAGQRGNTGELFF. The DNA for the CDR3 is TGTGCCAGCAGCTTGGCCGGGCAGCGGGGGAACACCGGGGAGCTGTTTTTT.

The chain recombines TRBV19 with TRBJ1-2; D may be TRBD1 (6 bases). Germline values: CDR1 LNHDA, CDR2 SQIVND (reference sequence). This CDR3 has 15 residues. Trimming removed 7 bases from V and 3 bases from J, with 18 bases in between. The CDR3 protein is CASTTSKGGYYGYTF. The CDR3 DNA reads as TGTGCCAGTACCACATCTAAAGGGGGATACTATGGCTACACCTTC.

The V call is TRBV7-2, the J call TRBJ2-7; TRBD1 agrees at 8 bases. The CDR3 is 14 residues long. Trimming at V came to 5 bases and at J to 0 bases, leaving 3 bases not matched to a gene. Germline CDR1 SGHTA, CDR2 FQGNSA. The CDR3 loop is CASSVDRASYEQYF. The CDR3 DNA sequence: TGTGCCAGCAGCGTGGACAGGGCCTCCTACGAGCAGTACTTC.